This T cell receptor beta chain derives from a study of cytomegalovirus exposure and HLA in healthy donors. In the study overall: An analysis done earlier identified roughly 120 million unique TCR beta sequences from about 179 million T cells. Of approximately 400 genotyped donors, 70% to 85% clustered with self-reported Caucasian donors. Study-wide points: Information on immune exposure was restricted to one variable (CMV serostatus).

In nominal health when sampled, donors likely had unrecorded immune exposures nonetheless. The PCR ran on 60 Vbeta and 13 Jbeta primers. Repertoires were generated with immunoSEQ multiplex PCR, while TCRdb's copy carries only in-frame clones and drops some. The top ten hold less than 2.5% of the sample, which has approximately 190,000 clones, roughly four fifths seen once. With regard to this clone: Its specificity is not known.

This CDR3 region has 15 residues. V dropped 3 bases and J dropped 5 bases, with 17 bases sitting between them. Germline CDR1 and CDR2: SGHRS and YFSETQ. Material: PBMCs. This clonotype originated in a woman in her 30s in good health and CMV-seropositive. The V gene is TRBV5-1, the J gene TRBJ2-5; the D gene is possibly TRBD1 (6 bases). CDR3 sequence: CASSWLQGFAETQYF. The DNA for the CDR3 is TGCGCCAGCAGCTGGTTACAGGGTTTCGCGGAGACCCAGTACTTC.